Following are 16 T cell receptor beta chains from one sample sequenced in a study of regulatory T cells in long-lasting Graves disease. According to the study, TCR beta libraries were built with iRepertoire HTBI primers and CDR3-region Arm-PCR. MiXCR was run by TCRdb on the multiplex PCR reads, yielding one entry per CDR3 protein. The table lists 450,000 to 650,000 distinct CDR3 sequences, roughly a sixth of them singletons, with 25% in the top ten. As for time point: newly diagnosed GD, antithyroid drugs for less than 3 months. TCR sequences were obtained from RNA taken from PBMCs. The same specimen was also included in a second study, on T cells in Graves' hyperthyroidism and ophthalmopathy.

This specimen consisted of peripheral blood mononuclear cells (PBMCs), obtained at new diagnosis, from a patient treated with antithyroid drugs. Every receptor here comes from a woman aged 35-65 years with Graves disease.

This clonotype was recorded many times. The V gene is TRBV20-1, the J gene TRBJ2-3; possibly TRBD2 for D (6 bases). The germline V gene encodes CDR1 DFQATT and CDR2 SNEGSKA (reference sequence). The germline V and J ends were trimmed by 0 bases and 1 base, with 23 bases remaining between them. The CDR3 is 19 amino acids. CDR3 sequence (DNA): TGCAGTGCTAGAGATCGGGACTCCCCCTTTAGAATCGGCACAGATACGCAGTATTTT. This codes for CSARDRDSPFRIGTDTQYF.

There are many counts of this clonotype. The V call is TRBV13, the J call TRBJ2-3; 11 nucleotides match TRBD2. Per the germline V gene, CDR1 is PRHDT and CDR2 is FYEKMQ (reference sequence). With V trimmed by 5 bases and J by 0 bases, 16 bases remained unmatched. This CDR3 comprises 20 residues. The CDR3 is CASSTSLGTSGAASTDTQYF. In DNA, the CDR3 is TGTGCCAGCAGCACGTCACTCGGGACTAGCGGAGCCGCTAGCACAGATACGCAGTATTTT.

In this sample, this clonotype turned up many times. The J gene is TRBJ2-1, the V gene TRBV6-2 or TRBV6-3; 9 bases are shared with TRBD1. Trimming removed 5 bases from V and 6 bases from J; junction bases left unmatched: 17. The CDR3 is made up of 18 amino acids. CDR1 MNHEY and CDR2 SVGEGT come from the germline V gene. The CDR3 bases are TGTGCCAGCAGTGAAGCGAAGAAACCGGGACAGGGAAGCAATGAGCAGTTCTTC. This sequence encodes CASSEAKKPGQGSNEQFF.

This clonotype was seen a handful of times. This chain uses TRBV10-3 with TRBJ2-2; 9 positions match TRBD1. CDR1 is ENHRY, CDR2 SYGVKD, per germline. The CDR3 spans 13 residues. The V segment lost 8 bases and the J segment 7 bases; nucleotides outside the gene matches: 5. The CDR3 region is CAIRTGEHGELFF. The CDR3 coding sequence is TGTGCCATCCGGACAGGGGAGCACGGGGAGCTGTTTTTT.

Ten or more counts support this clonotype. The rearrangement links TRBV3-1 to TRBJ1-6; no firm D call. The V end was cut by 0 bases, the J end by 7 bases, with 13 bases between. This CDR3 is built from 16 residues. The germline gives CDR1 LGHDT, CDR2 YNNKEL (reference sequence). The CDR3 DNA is TGTGCCAGCAGCCAAGATGGCGGCCTATTAAATTCACCCCTCCACTTT. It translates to CASSQDGGLLNSPLHF. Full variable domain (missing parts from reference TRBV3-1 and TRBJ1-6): DTAVSQTPKYLVTQMGNDKSIKCEQNLGHDTMYWYKQDSKKFLKIMFSYNNKELIINETVPNRFSPKSPDKAHLNLHINSLELGDSAVYFCASSQDGGLLNSPLHFGNGTRLTVT.

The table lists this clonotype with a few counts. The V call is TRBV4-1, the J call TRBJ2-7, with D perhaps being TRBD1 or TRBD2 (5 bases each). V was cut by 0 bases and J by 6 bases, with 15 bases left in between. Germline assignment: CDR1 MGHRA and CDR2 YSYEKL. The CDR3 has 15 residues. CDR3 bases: TGCGCCAGCAGCCAAGAACGGTATCGGGGCGGCGAGCAGTACTTC. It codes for CASSQERYRGGEQYF.

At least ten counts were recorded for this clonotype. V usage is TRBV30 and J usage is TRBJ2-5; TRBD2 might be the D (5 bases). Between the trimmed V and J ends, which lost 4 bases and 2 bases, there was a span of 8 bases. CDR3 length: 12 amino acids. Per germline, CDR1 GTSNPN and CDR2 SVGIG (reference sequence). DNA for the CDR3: TGTGCCTGGACGACTACACAAGAGACCCAGTACTTC. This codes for CAWTTTQETQYF.

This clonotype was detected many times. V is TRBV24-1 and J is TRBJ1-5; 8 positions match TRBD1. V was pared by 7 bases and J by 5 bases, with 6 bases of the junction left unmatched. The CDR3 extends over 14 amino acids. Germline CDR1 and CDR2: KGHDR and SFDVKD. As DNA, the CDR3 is TGTGCCACCAGCCCCGGGACAGGCCATCAGCCCCAGCATTTT. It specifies CATSPGTGHQPQHF.

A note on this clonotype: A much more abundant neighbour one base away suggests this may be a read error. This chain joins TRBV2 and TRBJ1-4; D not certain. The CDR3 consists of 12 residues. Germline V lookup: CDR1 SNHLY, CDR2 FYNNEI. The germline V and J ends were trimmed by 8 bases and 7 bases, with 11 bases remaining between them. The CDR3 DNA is TGTGCCAGCCCTGGACCCGGTGAAAAACTGTTTTTT. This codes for CASPGPGEKLFF.

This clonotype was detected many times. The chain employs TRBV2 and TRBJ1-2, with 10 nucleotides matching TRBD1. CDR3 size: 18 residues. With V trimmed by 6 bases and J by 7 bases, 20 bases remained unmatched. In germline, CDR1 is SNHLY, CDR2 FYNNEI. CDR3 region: CASSEPHKGQGDFLGYTF. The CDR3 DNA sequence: TGTGCCAGCAGCGAACCCCACAAAGGACAGGGGGACTTTCTTGGCTACACCTTC.

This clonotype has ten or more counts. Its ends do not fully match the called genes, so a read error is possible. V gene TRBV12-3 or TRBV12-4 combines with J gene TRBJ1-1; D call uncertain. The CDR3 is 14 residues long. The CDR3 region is CASSLRHLNTEALF. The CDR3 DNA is TGTGCCAGCAGCCTACGTCACTTAAACACTGAAGCTCTCTTT.

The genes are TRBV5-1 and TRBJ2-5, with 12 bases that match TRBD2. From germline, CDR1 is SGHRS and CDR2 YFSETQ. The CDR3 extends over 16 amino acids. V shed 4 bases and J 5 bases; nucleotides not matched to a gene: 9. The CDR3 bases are TGCGCCAGCAGCCGGACTAGCGGGGTCTCTTCGGAGACCCAGTACTTC. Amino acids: CASSRTSGVSSETQYF.

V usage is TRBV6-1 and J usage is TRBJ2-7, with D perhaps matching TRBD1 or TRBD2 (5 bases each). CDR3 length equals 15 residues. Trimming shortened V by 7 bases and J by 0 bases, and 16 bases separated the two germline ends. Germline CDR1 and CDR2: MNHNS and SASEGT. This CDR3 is CASTPGRLYSYEQYF. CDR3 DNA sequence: TGTGCCAGCACCCCGGGACGACTGTACTCCTACGAGCAGTACTTC.

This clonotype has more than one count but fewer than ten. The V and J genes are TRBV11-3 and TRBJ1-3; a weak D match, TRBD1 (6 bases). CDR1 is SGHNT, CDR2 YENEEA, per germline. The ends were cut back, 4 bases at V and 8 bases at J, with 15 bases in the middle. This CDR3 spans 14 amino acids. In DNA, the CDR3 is TGTGCCAGCAGCTCCACAGGGATCGGGGACACCATATATTTT. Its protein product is CASSSTGIGDTIYF.

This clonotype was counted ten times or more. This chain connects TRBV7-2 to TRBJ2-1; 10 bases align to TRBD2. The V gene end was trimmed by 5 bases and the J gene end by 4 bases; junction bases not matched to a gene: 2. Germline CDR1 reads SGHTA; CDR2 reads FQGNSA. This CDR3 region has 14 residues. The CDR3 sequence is CASSMGLAYNEQFF. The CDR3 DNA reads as TGTGCCAGCAGCATGGGACTAGCGTACAATGAGCAGTTCTTC.

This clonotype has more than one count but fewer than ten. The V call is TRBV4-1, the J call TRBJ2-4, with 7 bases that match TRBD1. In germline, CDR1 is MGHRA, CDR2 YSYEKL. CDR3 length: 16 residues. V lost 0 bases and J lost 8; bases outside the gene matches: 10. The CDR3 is CASSQDRVEGADIQYF. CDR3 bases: TGCGCCAGCAGCCAAGATCGGGTAGAGGGGGCGGACATTCAGTACTTC.